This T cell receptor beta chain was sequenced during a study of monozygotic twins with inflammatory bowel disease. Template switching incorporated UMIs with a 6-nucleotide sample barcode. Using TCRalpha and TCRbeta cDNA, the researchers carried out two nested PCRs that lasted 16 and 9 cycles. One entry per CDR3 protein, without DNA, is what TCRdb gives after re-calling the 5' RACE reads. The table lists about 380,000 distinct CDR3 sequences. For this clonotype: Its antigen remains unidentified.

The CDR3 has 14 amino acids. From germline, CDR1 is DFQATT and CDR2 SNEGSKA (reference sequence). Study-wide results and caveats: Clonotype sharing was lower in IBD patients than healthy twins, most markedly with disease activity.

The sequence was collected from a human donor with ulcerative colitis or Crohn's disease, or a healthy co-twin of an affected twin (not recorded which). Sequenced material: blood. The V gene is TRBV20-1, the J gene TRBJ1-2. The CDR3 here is CSARDGWTNYGYTF.